This is a list of T cell receptor beta chains from one sample in a study of blood T cell repertoires in COVID-19. Some clones are missing from TCRdb's copy, which holds only in-frame ones; the method was immunoSEQ multiplex PCR. The table lists under 250,000 clones, around 83% of them singletons. Sequencing was carried out using peripheral blood. The source is a woman between 40 and 50 years old who had recovered from COVID-19. CDR3s leave out the opening cysteine and the closing phenylalanine or tryptophan. Fields, in order: CDR3 protein, CDR3 length, V gene, D gene. The D gene is left open where the match is weak.

CDR3: ASSLRDGFNEKLF
length: 13
V: TRBV7-9
D: .

CDR3: ASSFPDSGAQTEAF
length: 14
V: TRBV5-1
D: .

CDR3: ASSQVPGIEKLF
length: 12
V: TRBV3-1/TRBV3-2
D: .

CDR3: ATSRDRWDIYGYT
length: 13
V: TRBV15
D: .

CDR3: ASSPGQGGVYMNTEAF
length: 16
V: TRBV7-9
D: TRBD1

CDR3: ASSVTGGNTEAF
length: 12
V: TRBV9
D: .

CDR3: ASIQGTNQPQH
length: 11
V: TRBV28
D: TRBD1

CDR3: ASSSDPRGLGYT
length: 12
V: TRBV11-3
D: .

CDR3: ASTSGLRQPQH
length: 11
V: TRBV2
D: .

CDR3: ASSFVLSTDTQY
length: 12
V: TRBV7-9
D: .

CDR3: ASSPGNQPQH
length: 10
V: TRBV6-6
D: .

CDR3: AWSVSPEAF
length: 9
V: TRBV30
D: .

CDR3: ASSRTGINEQF
length: 11
V: TRBV5-1
D: .

CDR3: ASKLRTGGMETQY
length: 13
V: TRBV5-1
D: TRBD1

CDR3: ASEGRINEQF
length: 10
V: TRBV7-9
D: .

CDR3: ASSSWPGQGVNGYT
length: 14
V: TRBV7-9
D: TRBD1

CDR3: ASSSPDRVLWETQY
length: 14
V: TRBV28
D: TRBD1

CDR3: ASSPRGGANTGELF
length: 14
V: TRBV18
D: .

CDR3: ASSGSSANTGELF
length: 13
V: TRBV2
D: .

CDR3: ASSQGTGKEKLF
length: 12
V: TRBV4-1
D: TRBD1

CDR3: ASSVRGGTEAF
length: 11
V: TRBV9
D: .

CDR3: ASSLNQGANSGNTIY
length: 15
V: TRBV7-6
D: TRBD1